These 16 T cell receptor beta chains were all obtained from the same sample, sequenced in a study of blood T cell repertoires in COVID-19 (dated by TCRdb to the early 2020s). The library was made by the immunoSEQ multiplex PCR assay. Sourced from immuneACCESS, this table was stored by TCRdb with only in-frame sequences that have V and J called. A share of the clones is absent; for the studies checked, an unresolved V gene accounts for under half, and the remainder has no known explanation. This sample comprises 40,000 or so clones, roughly 85% of them detected only once. In total, the top ten clones hold approximately 9.9% of the sample. Sequencing was performed on peripheral blood. These receptors all stem from a human donor in a cohort sampled during active COVID-19.

The chain uses TRBV28 and TRBJ2-5, with 7 nucleotides matching TRBD2. The CDR3 spans 14 residues. Germline loops: CDR1 MDHEN, CDR2 SYDVKM. V dropped 4 bases and J dropped 5; count of bases not matched to a gene: 7. The chain's CDR3 is CASSSTGEGETQYF. The CDR3 DNA reads TGTGCCAGCAGTTCCACTGGGGAGGGGGAGACCCAGTACTTC. The full variable domain, its missing parts supplied by reference TRBV28 and TRBJ2-5, is DVKVTQSSRYLVKRTGEKVFLECVQDMDHENMFWYRQDPGLGLRLIYFSYDVKMKEKGDIPEGYSVSREKKERFSLILESASTNQTSMYLCASSSTGEGETQYFGPGTRLLVL.

The chain combines TRBV7-9 with TRBJ1-1, with 8 positions matching TRBD1. The V segment lost 5 bases and the J segment 3 bases; nucleotides outside the gene matches: 8. Germline CDR1 is SEHNR and CDR2 is FQNEAQ (reference sequence). CDR3 length equals 15 residues. The CDR3 DNA reads as TGTGCCAGCAGCCGAAGCAGGGGGCTGGACACTGAAGCTTTCTTT. As protein: CASSRSRGLDTEAFF.

The chain links TRBV5-1 to TRBJ1-6, with D unclear. CDR3 length equals 19 residues. The germline gives CDR1 SGHRS, CDR2 YFSETQ. Trimming removed 1 base from V and 0 bases from J, with 17 bases in between. CDR3 amino acids: CASSLTEEATRSYNSPLHF. The CDR3 DNA sequence: TGCGCCAGCAGCTTGACGGAGGAGGCTACACGCTCCTATAATTCACCCCTCCACTTT.

The chain carries TRBV6-6 and TRBJ2-2, with TRBD2 as a possible D gene (5 bases). CDR3 length equals 12 residues. Germline V gene lookup returns CDR1 MNHNY and CDR2 SVGAGI (reference sequence). V lost 6 bases to trimming and J lost 4 bases, with 6 bases between them. The CDR3 reads CASREGTGELFF. CDR3 in DNA: TGTGCCAGCAGAGAGGGCACCGGGGAGCTGTTTTTT.

The gene calls are TRBV7-2 and TRBJ2-7; 7 bases agree with TRBD2. This CDR3 is 15 amino acids long. Germline trimming cut 5 bases from V and 0 bases from J; bases unmatched to any gene: 7. In germline, CDR1 is SGHTA, CDR2 FQGNSA. CDR3 region: CASSQDRGVSYEQYF. CDR3 coding DNA: TGTGCCAGCAGCCAAGACCGGGGGGTCTCCTACGAGCAGTACTTC.

The chain carries TRBV29-1 and TRBJ2-7; 14 positions match TRBD2. Germline V gene sequence: CDR1 SQVTM, CDR2 ANQGSEA. This CDR3 spans 15 amino acids. V was clipped by 6 bases and J by 4 bases; unmatched bases: 8. The CDR3 DNA follows: TGCAGCGTCTCCGGGACTAGCGGGAGCGGGTACGAGCAGTACTTC. It is translated as CSVSGTSGSGYEQYF.

The chain joins TRBV19 to TRBJ2-2; no definite D call. The CDR3 is 15 residues long. Looked up from germline, CDR1 is LNHDA and CDR2 is SQIVND (reference sequence). V gave up 0 bases and J gave up 1 base, with 6 bases separating them. In DNA, the CDR3 is TGTGCCAGTAGTATAGATTTGCGGAACACCGGGGAGCTGTTTTTT. Encoded protein: CASSIDLRNTGELFF.

The chain recombines TRBV19 with TRBJ2-3, with 11 bases matching TRBD2. CDR1 is LNHDA, CDR2 SQIVND, per germline (reference sequence). The CDR3 length is 16 residues. The V segment lost 1 base and the J segment 3 bases; nucleotides outside the gene matches: 3. DNA of the CDR3: TGTGCCAGTAGTATAGTAGCGGGAGGGACGACAGATACGCAGTATTTT. It is translated as CASSIVAGGTTDTQYF.

This chain joins TRBV5-4 and TRBJ2-5; no firm D call. The germline gives CDR1 SGHNT, CDR2 YYREEE (reference sequence). V lost 4 bases and J 0 bases, leaving 10 bases between the germline ends. The CDR3 extends over 14 amino acids. CDR3 region: CASSLNTNQETQYF. CDR3 DNA: TGTGCCAGCAGCCTTAACACCAACCAAGAGACCCAGTACTTC.

This rearrangement joins TRBV12-5 to TRBJ2-3; 13 nucleotides match TRBD2. V trimming: 1 base; J trimming: 4 bases; junction bases outside the gene matches: 11. CDR1 and CDR2 (germline): LGHNT, FRNRAP. The CDR3 contains 19 residues. The CDR3 DNA follows: TGTGCTAGTGGTTTGGGTTCGATGCCGGGACTAGCGGGATCAGATACGCAGTATTTT. It codes for CASGLGSMPGLAGSDTQYF.

The chain uses TRBV30 and TRBJ2-3, with D possibly TRBD1 on 6 matching bases. In germline, CDR1 is GTSNPN, CDR2 SVGIG (reference sequence). This CDR3 contains 14 residues. The V end lost 3 bases, the J end lost 2 bases, and 12 bases lay between the germline ends. DNA for the CDR3: TGTGCCTGGAGAGAGGGACACAACACAGATACGCAGTATTTT. Amino acid sequence: CAWREGHNTDTQYF.

The V and J genes are TRBV2 and TRBJ1-3; TRBD1 might be the D (6 bases). This CDR3 has 14 residues. Trimming pared 8 bases from V and 0 bases from J, leaving 11 bases between. Germline CDR1 reads SNHLY; CDR2 reads FYNNEI. The DNA of the CDR3 is TGTGCCAGCGGGGGCTTGGGCTCTGGAAACACCATATATTTT. Translating it yields CASGGLGSGNTIYF.

V is TRBV18 and J is TRBJ2-6; TRBD1 matches at 7 bases. The CDR3 spans 16 residues. Germline loops: CDR1 KGHSH, CDR2 LQKENI. The J segment lost 3 bases and the V segment lost 6 bases, leaving 8 bases of the junction unmatched. Written as DNA, the CDR3 is TGTGCCAGCTCGAAACGAGGGGGCGTTGGGGCCAACGTCCTGACTTTC. This gives the protein CASSKRGGVGANVLTF.

This chain links TRBV2 with TRBJ1-5, with D hard to call. The CDR3 extends over 12 amino acids. The germline gives CDR1 SNHLY, CDR2 FYNNEI. Trimming shortened V by 3 bases and J by 5 bases, and 5 bases separated the two germline ends. The CDR3 nucleotides are TGTGCCAGCAGTGACCCCGATCAGCCCCAGCATTTT. This codes for CASSDPDQPQHF.

This sequence joins TRBV20-1 and TRBJ2-7; 7 bases fit TRBD1. Germline CDR1 DFQATT, CDR2 SNEGSKA (reference sequence). The CDR3 is made up of 14 amino acids. Unmatched junction bases numbered 7, after V lost 3 bases and J lost 2 bases. CDR3: CSASNRDSAYEQYF. The CDR3 bases are TGCAGTGCTAGTAACCGGGACAGTGCCTACGAGCAGTACTTC.

The rearrangement links TRBV6-5 to TRBJ2-4; D might be TRBD2 (6 bases). Germline CDR1 MNHEY, CDR2 SVGAGI. This CDR3 is built from 16 residues. The V gene lost 0 bases and the J gene lost 6 bases, with 15 bases spanning the gap. CDR3 sequence reads: CASSYSSSGRLNIQYF. For the CDR3, the DNA is TGTGCCAGCAGTTACTCGAGTAGCGGACGACTAAACATTCAGTACTTC.